This is a list of T cell receptor beta chains from one sample in a study of early T cells in non-severe SARS-CoV-2 infection. TCRdb re-analysed the 5' RACE reads in MiXCR, keeping a single row per CDR3 protein. The sample includes around 29,000 distinct CDR3 sequences, around 5% of them seen just once. The sample was whole blood. All receptors derive from an adult who was a healthcare worker with PCR-confirmed SARS-CoV-2 infection or an uninfected control (not recorded which). Each CDR3 is given without its conserved first and last residue.

>TRBJ2-3|TRBV2
ASRLAGDTQY
>TRBJ1-5|TRBV6-6
ASSYGQENNQPQH
>TRBJ2-2|TRBV7-2
ASSQGAVGELF
>TRBJ2-1|TRBV6-6
ASSYSNEQF
>TRBJ2-3|TRBV7-8
ASSSRLAGVYIENSTDTQY
>TRBJ2-2|TRBV6-5
ASSYSGQGEPNTGELF
>TRBJ2-1|TRBV5-1
ASSRPGEAYNEQF
>TRBJ1-2|TRBV5-1
ASSLAGFLGYT
>TRBJ2-1|TRBV20-1
SAPAGGGYNEQF
>TRBJ1-1|TRBV6-1
ASIKKNTEAF
>TRBJ1-1|TRBV5-1
ASSQGMNTEAF
>TRBJ2-3|TRBV7-7
ASSPGRLVSTDTQY
>TRBJ1-2|TRBV5-6
ASSLSVPYGYT
>TRBJ1-6|TRBV11-2
ASSLMRGNSPLH
>TRBJ2-1|TRBV12-3/TRBV12-4
ANSRDRAYNEQF
>TRBJ2-7|TRBV29-1
SVASQLSYEQY
>TRBJ2-3|TRBV29-1
SVLEDTQY
>TRBJ2-7|TRBV28
ASSLIAAYEQY
>TRBJ2-2|TRBV20-1
SASPGPSLRELF
>TRBJ2-7|TRBV2
ASSSARRTSFTYEQY
>TRBJ2-1|TRBV5-4
ASSPLMLAGGTDYNEQF
>TRBJ1-6|TRBV11-2
ASRLKHRDSNSPLH
>TRBJ1-5|TRBV6-5
ASGGAPFSNQPQH
>TRBJ2-3|TRBV5-6
ASSFRVEFTDTQY
>TRBJ2-7|TRBV4-1
ASSQEGPGAYEQY
>TRBJ2-1|TRBV5-1
ASSLVAASYNEQF
>TRBJ1-1|TRBV4-1
ASSQTRNANTEAF
>TRBJ1-3|TRBV28
ASSPLLTGPGNTIY
>TRBJ2-3|TRBV18
ASSPPGLPDTQY
>TRBJ2-3|TRBV28
ASRPTGRTDTQY
>TRBJ2-7|TRBV7-8
ASSLGQVTYEQY
>TRBJ2-3|TRBV12-3/TRBV12-4
ASNRVTDTQY
>TRBJ2-7|TRBV5-4
ASSSPGQALYEQY
>TRBJ1-5|TRBV19
ASSNRGNNQPQH
>TRBJ1-5|TRBV20-1
SATDRAWQPQH
>TRBJ2-7|TRBV6-2/TRBV6-3
ASSFGTVSYEQY
>TRBJ2-2|TRBV20-1
SVATNTGELF
>TRBJ2-5|TRBV20-1
SAPPPGPREETQY
>TRBJ1-6|TRBV7-8
ASSLGDRDSPLH
>TRBJ2-5|TRBV7-9
ASSPFGGEETQY
>TRBJ1-3|TRBV7-8
ASSPGRAPVDRNTIY
>TRBJ2-1|TRBV6-5
ASSYRRTGQRNEQF
>TRBJ2-5|TRBV7-9
ASSLEEETQY
>TRBJ2-7|TRBV7-6
ASSSPGQGAEQY
>TRBJ1-1|TRBV19
ASRRQARGTEAF
>TRBJ2-7|TRBV27
ASSFGQGAGYEQY
>TRBJ2-3|TRBV20-1
SASLEAGALDTQY
>TRBJ2-2|TRBV6-2/TRBV6-3
ASSYRAGENTGELF
>TRBJ2-1|TRBV6-1
ASTPTPGTSSYNEQF
>TRBJ2-7|TRBV20-1
SAREWGDTRFLSYEQY
>TRBJ2-5|TRBV6-2/TRBV6-3
ASSYGGVETQY
>TRBJ2-3|TRBV5-4
ASSSGRDTQY